This paragraph covers one T cell receptor (beta chain) sequence. Its antigen is still unknown. This specimen comes from a study of T cell responses to AZD1222 COVID-19 vaccine. Study observations and caveats: Mapped onto spike, vaccine-associated CD4 TCRs spanned it and were dominant at 160-218 and 743-854. Among those given AZD1222, only five or six were seropositive at baseline. Possibly, clonal diversity was underestimated; donors were largely white British and included more females.

The length of the CDR3 is 15 residues. Germline V gene lookup returns CDR1 MDHEN and CDR2 SYDVKM. Trimming at V came to 2 bases and at J to 4 bases, leaving 7 bases not matched to a gene. The assay was immunoSEQ multiplex PCR, and TCRdb's table has in-frame clones only and misses some. The sample yields roughly 100,000 clones, approximately 88% seen once. V is TRBV28 and J is TRBJ1-2, with TRBD1 matching 7 bases. Sequencing was performed on peripheral blood, taken on day 0 of AZD1222 vaccination. The origin of this receptor is an adult in good health. The CDR3 protein is CASSLEPTGLYGYTF. CDR3 DNA sequence: TGTGCCAGCAGTTTAGAACCGACAGGGCTCTATGGCTACACCTTC.